The next 5 T cell receptor beta chains were all read from a single sample in a study of cytotoxic CD8 clonotypes in ibrutinib-treated CLL listed by TCRdb under 2021. Per the publication, the time point label means: 20 to 30 months on ibrutinib. Library preparation used the immunoSEQ multiplex PCR assay. What TCRdb holds here is the immuneACCESS table cut down to in-frame rearrangements. Part of the clones is not present; checked against another copy, under half of the missing clones reflect an unresolved V gene, and the others are unexplained. This sample comprises around 250,000 clones, 70% of them detected only once. The ten biggest clones cover 15% to 19% of the sample. The starting material was PBMCs, obtained after 24 months of ibrutinib treatment. These receptors all come from a human donor with chronic lymphocytic leukemia.

The chain is built from TRBV19 and TRBJ2-2; D gene unclear. Germline V gives CDR1 LNHDA, CDR2 SQIVND (reference sequence). V was cut by 1 base and J by 5 bases, with 8 bases left in between. The CDR3 totals 14 residues. CDR3 sequence: CASSIGGTTGELFF. The CDR3 region has the DNA TGTGCCAGTAGTATAGGGGGAACAACCGGGGAGCTGTTTTTT.

This clone was observed a few times. V and J are TRBV7-9 and TRBJ2-1; 7 bases agree with TRBD1. Germline V gives CDR1 SEHNR, CDR2 FQNEAQ (reference sequence). J lost 6 bases, V lost 5 bases, and 13 bases had no gene match. CDR3 length equals 16 residues. The CDR3 spells CASSVIDRAAINEQFF. The CDR3 DNA reads as TGTGCCAGCAGCGTAATCGACAGGGCGGCTATCAATGAGCAGTTCTTC.

Here the CDR3 reads CASSSMAGRRGEQFF. CDR3 coding DNA: TGTGCCAGCAGCTCCATGGCGGGGCGGCGTGGTGAGCAGTTCTTC. The gene calls are TRBV7-3 and TRBJ2-1, with D maybe TRBD2 (6 bases). The germline V gene has CDR1 SGHTA and CDR2 FQGTGA. Trimming removed 4 bases from V and 9 bases from J, with 19 bases in between. The CDR3 has 15 residues.

This sequence joins TRBV18 and TRBJ1-5, with TRBD1 identical over 7 bases. The CDR3 length is 16 residues. J lost 3 bases, V lost 3 bases, and 8 bases had no gene match. From germline, CDR1 is KGHSH and CDR2 LQKENI. For the CDR3, the DNA is TGTGCCAGCTCACCCTCGACAGGGTTAAACAATCAGCCCCAGCATTTT. Protein: CASSPSTGLNNQPQHF.

This clone was observed a handful of times. This chain links TRBV28 with TRBJ1-1; D uncertain. In germline, CDR1 is MDHEN, CDR2 SYDVKM. The CDR3 sequence is 15 residues long. V lost 2 bases and J lost 0, with 10 bases in between. In nucleotides, the CDR3 is TGTGCCAGCAGTTTACCGGGCAGCCTGAACACTGAAGCTTTCTTT. Encoded protein: CASSLPGSLNTEAFF.